This TCR beta chain was recorded in a study of shared clonotypes between healthy human individuals. Study-wide points: In general, naive subsets displayed greater estimated richness than memory subsets did. About 5% was the fraction of naive CD4 clonotypes found shared across a few donors.

Clones were read by immunoSEQ multiplex PCR, and TCRdb kept only the in-frame ones, dropping some. The sample has over a million clones, approximately 78% seen once. As for this clone: Its antigen remains unknown.

This CDR3 is 16 amino acids long. The V and J ends lost 4 bases and 5 bases, in that order; junction bases with no gene match: 11. Looked up from germline, CDR1 is MDHEN and CDR2 is SYDVKM. Both subsets, CD45RA+ naive and CD45RA-negative memory, were split from the CD4+ cells. This clonotype was obtained from a man aged 18 to 29 in good health. Some clones in this sample may be carry-over from other donors' samples. The V gene is TRBV28, the J gene TRBJ1-5; 7 bases match TRBD1. Sequenced material: memory CD4+ T cells from PBMCs. Subset described: CD45RA-negative fraction. The CDR3 DNA follows: TGTGCCAGCAGTTCCAGTGAGGGGGCGAGGTATCAGCCCCAGCATTTT. This codes for CASSSSEGARYQPQHF.